This T cell receptor (beta chain) was identified in a study of technical replicates of blood from several donors. The method was immunoSEQ multiplex PCR; TCRdb's version includes in-frame clones alone and lacks a portion of them. The table has some 76,000 clones, 95% to 98% seen once. The ends were cut back, 9 bases at V and 1 base at J, with 24 bases in the middle. There are 17 residues in the CDR3. Germline lookup yields CDR1 ENHRY and CDR2 SYGVKD. Sequencing input: T cells isolated from PBMCs. The clonotype was recovered from a human donor in good health. V gene TRBV10-3 combines with J gene TRBJ1-1; D unclear. CDR3 coding DNA: TGTGCCATGGAATTTTTCAGGTGTAACTTTGAGAACACTGAAGCTTTCTTT. Translating it yields CAMEFFRCNFENTEAFF.